This TCR beta chain was captured in a study of T-cell reconstitution after alpha-beta-depleted transplantation in children. General study findings and limits: A year post-transplant, T-cell counts and diversity derived mostly from newly produced T cells. Recipient T cells and thymic progenitors that survived were the source of the high TCRbeta diversity seen at day 60 in some patients. At around two months after transplant, the alpha-beta T cells were reportedly derived from several hundred expanded clones that came from non-depleted graft cells.

CDR1 is SGHTA, CDR2 FQGNSA, per germline. The CDR3 runs to 12 residues. Trimming cost V 6 bases and J 7 bases, with 10 bases left between them. The table lists this clonotype with many counts. What it recognizes is unknown. It was with unique molecular identifiers that the TCRbeta library was prepared. From the PCR reads, TCRdb called clonotypes with MiXCR, one entry per CDR3 protein. The sample records about 290,000 distinct CDR3 sequences, almost 8% being singletons. The chain employs TRBV7-2 and TRBJ1-5; no firm D call. This TCR derives from a female patient aged 2-10 years who had a stem cell transplant for Fanconi anemia, so the T cells may come from the graft donor. The sequencing here drew on peripheral blood, taken 360 days after TCRalphabeta/CD19-depleted stem cell transplant. The CDR3 DNA reads TGTGCCAGCAGAGCAGAGGAACAGCCCCAGCATTTT. It codes for CASRAEEQPQHF.